The sequence of this T cell receptor beta chain was determined in a study of cytomegalovirus exposure and HLA in healthy donors. General study findings and limits: CMV antigen specificity was confirmed in vitro for three CMV-associated chains. Owing to their indistinguishability, certain V segments, notably TRBV6-2 and TRBV6-3, were excluded. Data from an earlier analysis indicated that most TCR beta V segments were productive either about 87% or about 30% of the time. Later analysis reportedly placed an Asian-associated ancestry cluster below the roughly 630-donor mean in N-insertions.

PCR primers comprised 60 Vbeta and 13 Jbeta primers. Some clones are missing from TCRdb's copy, which holds only in-frame ones; the method was immunoSEQ multiplex PCR. The data show under 200,000 clones, 79% seen once. Trimming removed 3 bases at V and 4 bases at J, with 16 bases between. CDR1 and CDR2 (germline): LGHNA, YSLEER. This CDR3 comprises 15 residues. Turning to this clone: Antigen specificity is unknown.

V usage is TRBV4-3 and J usage is TRBJ2-7; D is possibly TRBD1 (6 bases). Sequenced input: PBMCs. This TCR derives from a woman younger than 45 in good health and CMV-seropositive. The CDR3 loop is CASSHARDNRYEQYF. The CDR3 region has the DNA TGCGCCAGCAGCCACGCTCGGGACAACCGGTACGAGCAGTACTTC.